Listed below are T cell receptor beta chains from one sample, sequenced in a study of Graves' ophthalmopathy and Graves' hyperthyroidism. Each CDR3 protein is one row after TCRdb ran MiXCR on the multiplex PCR reads. The sample includes 200,000 to 300,000 distinct CDR3 sequences, roughly 50% of them seen just once. Material: peripheral blood. These TCRs come from an adult man with Graves' ophthalmopathy. The CDR3 runs from the conserved cysteine through the conserved F or W. D genes are given only for firm matches. Rows may omit the clone size; those that give it use once, few, many or a size class.

>TRBJ2-3|TRBV10-3|-|TRBD2
CAMRLAGLSDTQYF
TGTGCCATGCGACTAGCGGGATTATCAGATACGCAGTATTTT
>TRBJ1-1|TRBV2|-|TRBD1
CASSAIGTGAGNTEAFF
TGTGCCAGCAGTGCCATAGGGACAGGTGCTGGGAACACTGAAGCTTTCTTT
>TRBJ2-3|TRBV20-1|-|-
CSARTGGGRTDTQYF
TGCAGTGCTAGGACAGGAGGGGGTCGCACAGATACGCAGTATTTT
>TRBJ1-2|TRBV10-3|few|-
CAISDGDSLYGYTF
TGTGCCATCAGTGACGGGGACTCGCTTTATGGCTACACCTTC
>TRBJ2-6|TRBV29-1|-|TRBD1
CSAGSSLGQGNSGANVLTF
TGCAGCGCTGGAAGTTCATTGGGACAGGGGAACTCTGGGGCCAACGTCCTGACTTTC
>TRBJ1-1|TRBV7-3|-|-
CASSRGVNTEAFF
TGTGCCAGCAGCCGAGGGGTGAACACTGAAGCTTTCTTT
>TRBJ1-2|TRBV11-2|-|-
CASSSSSNYGYTF
TGTGCCAGCAGCTCTTCTTCTAACTATGGCTACACCTTC
>TRBJ1-5|TRBV7-7|few|-
CASSLDYNQPQHF
TGTGCTAGCAGCTTAGACTACAATCAGCCCCAGCATTTT
>TRBJ1-2|TRBV10-2|few|-
CASSEGYFNYGYTF
TGCGCCAGCAGTGAAGGGTACTTCAACTATGGCTACACCTTC
>TRBJ2-7|TRBV7-3|-|TRBD1
CASSRQGAVYEQYF
TGTGCCAGCAGCCGACAGGGGGCGGTGTACGAGCAGTACTTC
>TRBJ2-5|TRBV19|few|TRBD2
CASSIAGGGQETQYF
TGTGCCAGTAGTATAGCGGGAGGAGGTCAAGAGACCCAGTACTTC
>TRBJ2-7|TRBV3-1|few|-
CASSRRTAYEQYF
TGTGCCAGCAGCCGTCGGACAGCTTACGAGCAGTACTTC
>TRBJ1-1|TRBV7-3|few|-
CASSSPGETEAFF
TGTGCCAGCAGCTCCCCAGGGGAAACTGAAGCTTTCTTT
>TRBJ1-4|TRBV15|-|-
CATSRGRAREKLFF
TGTGCCACCAGCAGAGGGAGGGCTCGGGAAAAACTGTTTTTT
>TRBJ2-2|TRBV7-6|-|TRBD2
CASSFGLAGAASNTGELFF
TGTGCCAGCAGCTTCGGACTAGCGGGAGCAGCTTCGAACACCGGGGAGCTGTTTTTT
>TRBJ1-2|TRBV20-1|many|-
CSARLPGPSNYGYTF
TGCAGTGCTAGACTACCGGGCCCCTCTAACTATGGCTACACCTTC
>TRBJ1-1|TRBV20-1|-|-
CSARMNTEAFF
TGCAGTGCTCGCATGAACACTGAAGCTTTCTTT
>TRBJ2-5|TRBV7-9|-|-
CASTKTEEETQYF
TGTGCCAGCACCAAAACAGAAGAAGAGACCCAGTACTTC
>TRBJ2-7|TRBV7-2|once|TRBD1
CASSPQGEYEQYF
TGTGCCAGCAGCCCGCAGGGGGAATACGAGCAGTACTTC